Below, 23 T cell receptor beta chains from the same sample are listed, as sequenced in a study of blood T cells in healthy people across ages. Using a J-beta primer mix together with a sample-barcoded 5' primer, a second PCR was run for roughly 7 to 11 cycles. TCRdb re-derived calls from the 5' RACE reads in MiXCR, one entry per CDR3 protein. Altogether about 1,500,000 distinct CDR3 sequences are present, 28% being singletons, with the ten largest covering roughly 8%. Material: blood. These receptors came from a woman in her 30s in good health.

J is TRBJ2-3 and V is TRBV6-2 or TRBV6-3, with 8 bases identical to TRBD2. V was clipped by 4 bases and J by 5 bases; unmatched bases: 14. The CDR3 has 17 residues. Germline V gene sequence: CDR1 MNHEY, CDR2 SVGEGT. The DNA of the CDR3 is TGTGCCAGCAGTTCACGTCTTAGTAGCGGGACCGGAGATACGCAGTATTTT. Its protein product is CASSSRLSSGTGDTQYF.

The CDR3 coding sequence is TGTGCCAGCAGTTCTAACGCCTTCAGATATGGCTACACCTTC. Its translation: CASSSNAFRYGYTF. The chain uses TRBV12-3 or TRBV12-4 and TRBJ1-2; no reliable D call. V was trimmed by 4 bases and J by 5 bases, leaving 14 bases between them. The CDR3 spans 14 residues.

This clonotype has a count of ten or more. The chain carries TRBV7-2 and TRBJ2-7; D not resolved. The V and J ends lost 1 base and 0 bases respectively, with 13 bases between them. The CDR3 totals 16 residues. Germline V gives CDR1 SGHTA, CDR2 FQGNSA. The CDR3 loop reads CASSLVSGLPSYEQYF. CDR3 bases: TGTGCCAGCAGCTTAGTCTCTGGGCTTCCCTCCTACGAGCAGTACTTC. The whole variable domain, filled in from reference TRBV7-2 and TRBJ2-7, reads GAGVSQSPSNKVTEKGKDVELRCDPISGHTALYWYRQSLGQGLEFLIYFQGNSAPDKSGLPSDRFSAERTGGSVSTLTIQRTQQEDSAVYLCASSLVSGLPSYEQYFGPGTRLTVT.

This clonotype has more than one count but fewer than ten. The chain has TRBV9 and TRBJ2-7, with D perhaps TRBD2 (6 bases). V was pared by 0 bases and J by 0 bases, with 10 bases between. The germline gives CDR1 SGDLS, CDR2 YYNGEE. This CDR3 has 15 amino acids. CDR3 sequence (DNA): TGTGCCAGCAGCGTAGCACCGGGGGACTCCTACGAGCAGTACTTC. Amino acid sequence: CASSVAPGDSYEQYF.

This clonotype was found many times. The chain uses TRBV4-2 and TRBJ2-7; possible D gene TRBD1, 6 bases. Trimming cost V 1 base and J 5 bases, with 12 bases left between them. Germline loops: CDR1 LGHNA, CDR2 YNFKEQ. This CDR3 contains 14 residues. The CDR3 nucleotides read TGTGCCAGCAGCCAAGGGTTGGGGGCGGACGAGCAGTACTTC. Protein sequence: CASSQGLGADEQYF.

The chain links TRBV5-1 to TRBJ2-4; maybe TRBD2 (5 bases). V lost 4 bases, J lost 13 bases, and 21 bases lay in between. Per germline, CDR1 SGHRS and CDR2 YFSETQ. This CDR3 spans 14 amino acids. The CDR3 DNA follows: TGCGCCAGCAGCGTCGGAGGATATGAAAATGAGCAGTACTTC. It is translated as CASSVGGYENEQYF.

For this clonotype: A much more abundant neighbour one base away suggests this may be a read error. V gene TRBV10-3 combines with J gene TRBJ1-2, with 7 bases identical to TRBD1. The CDR3 is made up of 15 amino acids. In germline, CDR1 is ENHRY, CDR2 SYGVKD. The CDR3 spells CAVSESQGGNYGYTF. DNA for the CDR3: TGTGCCGTCAGTGAGTCGCAGGGGGGAAACTATGGCTACACCTTC.

About this clonotype itself: A much larger clone differs from this one at a single base, so this may be a read error. The chain links TRBV30 to TRBJ2-1; 9 bases match TRBD2. Germline CDR1 reads GTSNPN; CDR2 reads SVGIG (reference sequence). The trim removed 1 base at V and 7 bases at J, leaving 14 bases unmatched. CDR3 length equals 17 residues. The CDR3 bases are TGTGCCTGGAGTGCTGGACTAGCGAGAGTAGGTTTAAATGAGCAGTTCTTC. It specifies CAWSAGLARVGLNEQFF.

The V gene is TRBV5-1, the J gene TRBJ2-1, with 16 bases aligning to TRBD2. This CDR3 region has 15 residues. Germline V CDR1 and CDR2: SGHRS, YFSETQ. V was pared by 3 bases and J by 10 bases, with 4 bases of the junction left unmatched. The CDR3 DNA is TGCGCCAGCAGCTCCGGGACTAGCGGGGGGGCCGAGCAGTTCTTC. Translating gives CASSSGTSGGAEQFF.

This clonotype has just a few counts. Germline and junction disagree at one end, which may indicate a read error. The J gene is TRBJ2-3, the V gene TRBV6-5, with 12 bases identical to TRBD2. Germline loops: CDR1 MNHEY, CDR2 SVGAGI. The CDR3 contains 15 residues. The CDR3 sequence: CASSVTSGGTGTQYF. The CDR3 DNA reads as TGTGCCAGCAGCGTGACTAGCGGGGGCACAGGTACGCAGTATTTT.

This clonotype was seen repeatedly, ten times or more. The chain links TRBV28 to TRBJ2-4; D is unresolved. V was clipped by 5 bases and J by 0 bases, with 17 bases between them. Germline CDR1 and CDR2: MDHEN and SYDVKM. The CDR3 runs to 17 residues. In nucleotides, the CDR3 is TGTGCCAGCAGTCCGTACGAGGCAGGATTAGCCAAAAACATTCAGTACTTC. It encodes CASSPYEAGLAKNIQYF.

The chain recombines TRBV19 with TRBJ1-1, with D hard to call. V shed 1 base and J shed 5 bases, with 11 bases lying between them. The CDR3 is 14 amino acids. Germline assignment: CDR1 LNHDA and CDR2 SQIVND (reference sequence). CDR3: CASSIAVIRTEAFF. The CDR3 DNA follows: TGTGCCAGTAGTATAGCCGTGATTCGGACTGAAGCTTTCTTT.

In its sample, this clonotype was seen a few times. This chain links TRBV6-5 with TRBJ2-7; TRBD2 might be the D (6 bases). CDR3 size: 14 residues. V was pared by 1 base and J by 4 bases, with 11 bases between. Per germline, CDR1 MNHEY and CDR2 SVGAGI. The CDR3 nucleotides are TGTGCCAGCAGTTACTTCGGCGGGGAATACGAGCAGTACTTC. It translates to CASSYFGGEYEQYF.

This clonotype was observed at least ten times. The V gene is TRBV12-3 or TRBV12-4, the J gene TRBJ1-6, with 7 nucleotides matching TRBD1. The V segment lost 6 bases and the J segment 7 bases; nucleotides outside the gene matches: 6. The CDR3 length is 14 residues. Written as DNA, the CDR3 is TGTGCCAGCAGGCGGGACAGAAACAATTCACCCCTCCACTTT. This codes for CASRRDRNNSPLHF.

The chain carries TRBV7-9 and TRBJ2-1, with TRBD1 matching 8 bases. Per the germline V gene, CDR1 is SEHNR and CDR2 is FQNEAQ (reference sequence). Trimming removed 5 bases from V and 9 bases from J; junction bases left unmatched: 12. The CDR3 contains 15 residues. The DNA for the CDR3 is TGTGCCAGCAGCCCCCCGACAGGGGCTCTCCCTGAGCAGTTCTTC. The encoded protein is CASSPPTGALPEQFF.

On this clonotype itself: At one boundary the junction diverges from the germline segment, which might be a read error. This chain links TRBV15 with TRBJ1-5; TRBD1 matches at 8 bases. Looked up from germline, CDR1 is LNHNV and CDR2 is YYDKDF (reference sequence). The CDR3 is made up of 15 amino acids. The CDR3 spells CATSGDRGANQPQHF. CDR3 nucleotides: TGTGCCACCAGCGGAGACAGGGGTGCTAATCAGCCCCAGCATTTT.

V and J are TRBV2 and TRBJ2-1; a possible D gene is TRBD2 (7 bases). V dropped 6 bases and J dropped 11 bases, with 26 bases sitting between them. Looked up from germline, CDR1 is SNHLY and CDR2 is FYNNEI. The CDR3 covers 16 residues. Here the CDR3 DNA reads TGTGCCAGCAGCTCCCTGGGACGTAGGTCGGGGGGCAAGCAGTTCTTC. Residues: CASSSLGRRSGGKQFF.

The rearrangement links TRBV28 to TRBJ2-7; 8 bases are shared with TRBD1. This CDR3 comprises 15 residues. The germline CDR1 and CDR2 sequences are MDHEN and SYDVKM. V trimming: 6 bases; J trimming: 1 base; junction bases outside the gene matches: 8. This chain's CDR3 is CASRTDRGPSYEQYF. The CDR3 DNA sequence: TGTGCCAGCAGGACCGACAGGGGCCCTTCCTACGAGCAGTACTTC.

The chain employs TRBV27 and TRBJ1-2; TRBD1 matches at 8 bases. Germline CDR1 and CDR2: MNHEY and SMNVEV (reference sequence). J gave up 8 bases and V 5 bases, and 19 bases lay outside the gene matches. CDR3 length: 17 amino acids. The CDR3 is CASSPGQGSGIIQGYTF. CDR3 in DNA: TGTGCCAGCAGTCCCGGACAGGGTTCGGGTATCATCCAGGGCTACACCTTC.

This clonotype was detected a few times. The V and J genes are TRBV5-1 and TRBJ2-1; 7 nucleotides agree with TRBD2. Germline loops: CDR1 SGHRS, CDR2 YFSETQ. The length of the CDR3 is 17 residues. V gave up 0 bases and J gave up 4 bases; unmatched junction bases: 10. The CDR3 reads CASSLAAGGSLYNEQFF. The CDR3 DNA reads TGCGCCAGCAGCTTGGCCGCGGGCGGGAGTCTGTACAATGAGCAGTTCTTC.

This clonotype was detected only a few times. The genes are TRBV12-3 or TRBV12-4 and TRBJ2-1, with 11 positions matching TRBD1. This CDR3 has 14 amino acids. V trimming: 6 bases; J trimming: 9 bases; junction bases outside the gene matches: 7. The CDR3 is CASRVDRGLGEQFF. CDR3 nucleotides: TGTGCCAGCAGGGTGGACAGGGGGCTGGGTGAGCAGTTCTTC.

This clonotype was seen a few times. This chain uses TRBV9 with TRBJ2-5, with TRBD2 matching 10 bases. This CDR3 has 15 residues. The V and J ends lost 4 bases and 4 bases, in that order; junction bases with no gene match: 7. CDR1 and CDR2 (germline): SGDLS, YYNGEE. Here the CDR3 reads CASSPGLAMGETQYF. CDR3 DNA sequence: TGTGCCAGCAGCCCGGGACTAGCGATGGGAGAGACCCAGTACTTC.

This clonotype showed up many times. The chain employs TRBV24-1 and TRBJ2-5; 10 nucleotides align to TRBD2. CDR1 is KGHDR, CDR2 SFDVKD, per germline. Unmatched junction bases numbered 5, after V lost 9 bases and J lost 5 bases. This CDR3 region has 13 residues. The CDR3 sequence: CATGGLAMETQYF. CDR3 nucleotide sequence: TGTGCCACCGGGGGACTAGCGATGGAGACCCAGTACTTC.